The clone carrying this T cell receptor (beta chain) has a single count. The antigen is unknown. Blood sampling was done at baseline, cycle 4 day 1, and cycle 7 day 1. This record comes from a study of OX40 agonist ivuxolimab in advanced cancers. Study overall: A history of anti-PD-1, anti-PD-L1 or anti-CTLA-4 therapy was acceptable, and approximately 40% had some. Partial response was recorded in three patients: one hepatocellular carcinoma and two cutaneous melanoma cases.

The repertoire was sequenced with immunoSEQ multiplex PCR; TCRdb's copy has only in-frame clones and lacks some. The sample lists about 71,000 clones, roughly 78% occurring once. Study observations and caveats: At 0.1 to 3.0 mg/kg and by week 6, CD4+ and CD8+ T cells in the blood had expanded clonally.

Germline V gene data show CDR1 as LNHDA and CDR2 as SQIVND (reference sequence). The V end was cut by 3 bases, the J end by 10 bases, with 22 bases between. The CDR3 totals 16 residues. The source was CD4+ or CD8+ T cells sorted from blood, collected in a trial of the OX40 agonist ivuxolimab. The receptor was derived from an adult with an advanced solid tumor such as melanoma, head and neck, liver or kidney cancer. This chain uses TRBV19 with TRBJ1-5; D is undetermined. In nucleotides, the CDR3 is TGTGCCAGTAGTATTCGCTCGCTGGGGAAGCTTGTCCCCCAGCATTTT. Translating it yields CASSIRSLGKLVPQHF.